These T cell receptor beta chains were read from a single sample in a study of blood T cell repertoires in COVID-19. Sequencing was performed with immunoSEQ multiplex PCR; in TCRdb, only in-frame clones are kept and a portion is missing. Here the sample spans hundreds of thousands of clones, 85% to 90% being singletons. Specimen: PBMCs or T cells enriched from blood (not recorded which). The receptors derive from a man between 18 and 29 years old who had recovered from COVID-19. Each CDR3 is given with its conserved first and last residue. D genes are given only for firm matches. Clone size is given for some rows only: seen once, a few or many times, or a class if the clone is expanded.

J gene: TRBJ2-3
clone size: -
D gene: -
V gene: TRBV14
CDR3 DNA: TGTGCCAGCAGCCTAACAGATACGCAGTATTTT
CDR3 protein: CASSLTDTQYF

J gene: TRBJ2-7
clone size: -
D gene: TRBD2
V gene: TRBV3-1/TRBV3-2
CDR3 DNA: TGTGCCAGCAGCCAAGTTGATAGCGGGAGTGGGTACGAGCAGTACTTC
CDR3 protein: CASSQVDSGSGYEQYF

J gene: TRBJ1-1
clone size: -
D gene: -
V gene: TRBV19
CDR3 DNA: TGTGCCAGTAGTATAGCCGGGGGTGTGAGCACTGAAGCTTTCTTT
CDR3 protein: CASSIAGGVSTEAFF

J gene: TRBJ2-7
clone size: -
D gene: TRBD1
V gene: TRBV5-6
CDR3 DNA: TGTGCCAGCAGCAGTTTGGGTGGGACAGGGGGTTACGAGCAGTACTTC
CDR3 protein: CASSSLGGTGGYEQYF

J gene: TRBJ2-5
clone size: few
D gene: -
V gene: TRBV7-9
CDR3 DNA: TGTGCCAGCAGCCCAGGGTATGCCGCGGAGACCCAGTACTTC
CDR3 protein: CASSPGYAAETQYF

J gene: TRBJ1-2
clone size: -
D gene: -
V gene: TRBV28
CDR3 DNA: TGTGCCAGCAAGGCCCCCCGGAGGGGAACTGGCTACACCTTC
CDR3 protein: CASKAPRRGTGYTF

J gene: TRBJ1-5
clone size: -
D gene: -
V gene: TRBV5-1
CDR3 DNA: TGCGCCAGCAGCTTGGTGGCAGGGGTTTATCAGCCCCAGCATTTT
CDR3 protein: CASSLVAGVYQPQHF

J gene: TRBJ2-1
clone size: -
D gene: TRBD2
V gene: TRBV5-1
CDR3 DNA: TGCGCCAGCAGCTCGGGACTAGCGGGACAAAGCGCCACACACAATGAGCAGTTCTTC
CDR3 protein: CASSSGLAGQSATHNEQFF

J gene: TRBJ2-2
clone size: -
D gene: -
V gene: TRBV9
CDR3 DNA: TGTGCCAGCAGCGTAGATCCTAACACCGGGGAGCTGTTTTTT
CDR3 protein: CASSVDPNTGELFF

J gene: TRBJ2-3
clone size: -
D gene: TRBD2
V gene: TRBV18
CDR3 DNA: TGTGCCAGCTCACCCTTAGAAGCGGGAGAGCTAGATACGCAGTATTTT
CDR3 protein: CASSPLEAGELDTQYF

J gene: TRBJ1-5
clone size: -
D gene: -
V gene: TRBV21-1
CDR3 DNA: TGTGCCAGCAGTTACCCTAGGGGGCTGGATTCCAATCAGCCCCAGCATTTT
CDR3 protein: CASSYPRGLDSNQPQHF

J gene: TRBJ1-1
clone size: -
D gene: -
V gene: TRBV29-1
CDR3 DNA: TGCAGCGTCCGCCGACAGGAGAACACTGAAGCTTTCTTT
CDR3 protein: CSVRRQENTEAFF